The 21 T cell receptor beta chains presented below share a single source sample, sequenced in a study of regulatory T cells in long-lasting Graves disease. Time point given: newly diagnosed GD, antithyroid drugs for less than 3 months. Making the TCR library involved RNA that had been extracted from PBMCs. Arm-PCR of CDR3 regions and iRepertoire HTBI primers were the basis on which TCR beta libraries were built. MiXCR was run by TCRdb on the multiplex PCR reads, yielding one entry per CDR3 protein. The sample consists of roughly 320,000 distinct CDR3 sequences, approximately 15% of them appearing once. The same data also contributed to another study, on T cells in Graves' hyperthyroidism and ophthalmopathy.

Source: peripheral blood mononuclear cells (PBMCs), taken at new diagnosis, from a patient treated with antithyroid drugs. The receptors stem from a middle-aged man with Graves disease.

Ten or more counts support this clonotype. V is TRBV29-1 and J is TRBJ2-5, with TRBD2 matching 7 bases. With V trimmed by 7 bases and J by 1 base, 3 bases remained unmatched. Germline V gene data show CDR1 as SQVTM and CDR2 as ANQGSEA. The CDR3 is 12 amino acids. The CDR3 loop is CSEGRVQETQYF. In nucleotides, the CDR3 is TGCAGCGAGGGGAGGGTCCAAGAGACCCAGTACTTC.

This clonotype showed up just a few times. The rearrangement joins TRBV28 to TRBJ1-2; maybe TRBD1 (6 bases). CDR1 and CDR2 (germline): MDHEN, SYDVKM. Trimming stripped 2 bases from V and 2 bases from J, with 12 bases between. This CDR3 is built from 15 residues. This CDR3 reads CASSLLTGWNYGYTF. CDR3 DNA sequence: TGTGCCAGCAGTTTACTTACAGGGTGGAACTATGGCTACACCTTC.

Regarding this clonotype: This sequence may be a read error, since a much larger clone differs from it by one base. The CDR3 DNA reads as TGTGCCAGCAGTGAAAGTCCCGGGACAGGGACCGGAGCTGGAAAACTGTTTTTT. It yields the protein CASSESPGTGTGAGKLFF. The V call is TRBV6-1, the J call TRBJ1-4; 9 bases match TRBD1. Trimming removed 2 bases from V and 10 bases from J; junction bases left unmatched: 17. This CDR3 is built from 18 residues. Germline V gene lookup returns CDR1 MNHNS and CDR2 SASEGT.

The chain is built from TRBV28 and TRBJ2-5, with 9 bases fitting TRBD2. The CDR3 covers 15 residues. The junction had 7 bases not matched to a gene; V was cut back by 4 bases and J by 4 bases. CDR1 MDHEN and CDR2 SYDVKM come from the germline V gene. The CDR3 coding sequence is TGTGCCAGCAGTTCTAGCGGGGCCGACCGAGAGACCCAGTACTTC. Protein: CASSSSGADRETQYF.

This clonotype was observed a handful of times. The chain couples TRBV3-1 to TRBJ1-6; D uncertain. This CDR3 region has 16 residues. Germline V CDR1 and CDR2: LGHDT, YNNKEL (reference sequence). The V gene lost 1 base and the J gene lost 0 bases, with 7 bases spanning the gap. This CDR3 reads CASSQGQSSYNSPLHF. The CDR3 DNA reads TGTGCCAGCAGCCAAGGGCAGAGCTCCTATAATTCACCCCTCCACTTT.

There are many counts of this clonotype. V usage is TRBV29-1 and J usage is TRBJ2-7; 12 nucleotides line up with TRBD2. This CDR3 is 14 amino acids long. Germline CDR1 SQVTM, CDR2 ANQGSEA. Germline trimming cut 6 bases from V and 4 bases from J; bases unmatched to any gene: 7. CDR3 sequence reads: CSVGLAGPPYEQYF. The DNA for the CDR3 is TGCAGCGTCGGACTAGCGGGGCCCCCATACGAGCAGTACTTC.

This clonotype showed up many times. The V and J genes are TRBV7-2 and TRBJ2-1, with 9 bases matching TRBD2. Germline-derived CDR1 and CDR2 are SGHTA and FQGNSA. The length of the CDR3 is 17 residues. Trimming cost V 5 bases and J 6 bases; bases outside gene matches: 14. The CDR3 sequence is CASSPGAGTSISNEQFF. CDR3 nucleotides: TGTGCCAGCAGCCCCGGAGCCGGGACTAGCATTTCCAATGAGCAGTTCTTC.

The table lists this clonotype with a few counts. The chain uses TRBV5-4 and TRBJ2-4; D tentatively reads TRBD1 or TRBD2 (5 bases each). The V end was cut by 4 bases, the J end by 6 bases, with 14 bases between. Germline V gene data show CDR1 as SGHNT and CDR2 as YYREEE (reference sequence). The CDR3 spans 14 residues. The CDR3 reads CASSPGRTVNIQYF. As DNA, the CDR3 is TGTGCCAGCAGCCCGGGACGCACGGTAAACATTCAGTACTTC.

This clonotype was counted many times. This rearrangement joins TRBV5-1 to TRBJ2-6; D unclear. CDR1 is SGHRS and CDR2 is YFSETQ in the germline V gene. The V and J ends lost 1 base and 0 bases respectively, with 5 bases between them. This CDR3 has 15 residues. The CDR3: CASSLSVSGANVLTF. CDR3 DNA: TGCGCCAGCAGCTTGTCCGTCTCTGGGGCCAACGTCCTGACTTTC.

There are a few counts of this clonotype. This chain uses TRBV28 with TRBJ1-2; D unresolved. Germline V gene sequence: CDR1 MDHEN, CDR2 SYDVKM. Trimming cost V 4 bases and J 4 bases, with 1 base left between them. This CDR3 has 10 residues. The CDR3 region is CASSSYGYTF. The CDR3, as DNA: TGTGCCAGCAGTTCCTATGGCTACACCTTC.

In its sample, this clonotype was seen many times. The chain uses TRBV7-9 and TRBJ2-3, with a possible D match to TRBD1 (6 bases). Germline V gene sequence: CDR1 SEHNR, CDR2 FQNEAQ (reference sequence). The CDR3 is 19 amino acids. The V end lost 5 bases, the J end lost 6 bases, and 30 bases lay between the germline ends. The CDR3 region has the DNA TGTGCCAGCAGCCCCGAGGGGGTACCGGGGATCGGCGTACAGGATACGCAGTATTTT. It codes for CASSPEGVPGIGVQDTQYF.

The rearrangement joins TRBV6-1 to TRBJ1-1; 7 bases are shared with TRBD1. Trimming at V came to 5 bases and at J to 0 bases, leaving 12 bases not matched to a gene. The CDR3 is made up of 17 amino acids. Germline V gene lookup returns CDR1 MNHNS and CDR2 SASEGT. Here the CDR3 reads CASSRTGDRRMNTEAFF. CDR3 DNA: TGTGCCAGCAGTCGAACAGGGGATAGGAGGATGAACACTGAAGCTTTCTTT.

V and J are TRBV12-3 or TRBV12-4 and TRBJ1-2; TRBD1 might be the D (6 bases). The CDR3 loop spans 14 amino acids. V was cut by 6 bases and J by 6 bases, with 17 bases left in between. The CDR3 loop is CASSPPGGRNGYTF. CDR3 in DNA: TGTGCCAGCAGCCCCCCGGGGGGCCGGAATGGCTACACCTTC.

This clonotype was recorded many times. CDR3 DNA sequence: TGTGCCAGCAGCGGCCGTTTGGGGCGGACCAGCTCTGGGGCCAACGTCCTGACTTTC. It yields the protein CASSGRLGRTSSGANVLTF. This chain links TRBV11-2 with TRBJ2-6, with D possibly matching TRBD1 (5 bases). CDR3 length equals 19 residues. The germline gives CDR1 SGHAT, CDR2 FQNNGV. V gave up 5 bases and J gave up 0 bases, with 20 bases separating them.

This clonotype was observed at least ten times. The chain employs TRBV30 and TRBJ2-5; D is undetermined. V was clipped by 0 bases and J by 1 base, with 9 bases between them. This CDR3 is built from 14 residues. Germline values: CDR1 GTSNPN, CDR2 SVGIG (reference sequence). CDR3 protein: CAWSVGFGQETQYF. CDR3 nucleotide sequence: TGTGCCTGGAGTGTAGGGTTCGGCCAAGAGACCCAGTACTTC. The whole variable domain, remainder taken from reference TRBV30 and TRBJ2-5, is SQTIHQWPATLVQPVGSPLSLECTVEGTSNPNLYWYRQAAGRGLQLLFYSVGIGQISSEVPQNLSASRPQDRQFILSSKKLLLSDSGFYLCAWSVGFGQETQYFGPGTRLLVL.

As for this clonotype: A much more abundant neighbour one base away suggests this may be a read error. CDR3 nucleotide sequence: TGCGCCAGCAGCGTTTCCACGGGGAATGAGCAGTACTTC. Amino acid sequence: CASSVSTGNEQYF. This sequence joins TRBV5-1 and TRBJ2-7; maybe TRBD2 (5 bases). The germline gives CDR1 SGHRS, CDR2 YFSETQ. The CDR3 sequence is 13 residues long. V was shortened by 4 bases and J by 7 bases, with 15 bases between the two germline ends. The variable domain in full, completed from reference TRBV5-1 and TRBJ2-7, reads KAGVTQTPRYLIKTRGQQVTLSCSPISGHRSVSWYQQTPGQGLQFLFEYFSETQRNKGNFPGRFSGRQFSNSRSEMNVSTLELGDSALYLCASSVSTGNEQYFGPGTRLTVT.

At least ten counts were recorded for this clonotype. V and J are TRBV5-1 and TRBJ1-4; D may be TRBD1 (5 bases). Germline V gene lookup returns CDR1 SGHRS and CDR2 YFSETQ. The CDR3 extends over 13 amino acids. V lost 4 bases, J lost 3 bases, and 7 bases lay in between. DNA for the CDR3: TGCGCCAGCAGCGACAGCCCTAATGAAAAACTGTTTTTT. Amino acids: CASSDSPNEKLFF.

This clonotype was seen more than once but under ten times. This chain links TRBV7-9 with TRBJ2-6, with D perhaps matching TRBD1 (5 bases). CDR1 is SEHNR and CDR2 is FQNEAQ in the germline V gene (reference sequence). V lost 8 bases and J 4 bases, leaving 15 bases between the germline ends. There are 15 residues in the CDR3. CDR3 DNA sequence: TGTGCCAGCGACGGCCAGGGTGACGGGGCCAACGTCCTGACTTTC. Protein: CASDGQGDGANVLTF. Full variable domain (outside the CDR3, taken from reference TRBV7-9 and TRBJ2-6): DTGVSQNPRHKITKRGQNVTFRCDPISEHNRLYWYRQTLGQGPEFLTYFQNEAQLEKSRLLSDRFSAERPKGSFSTLEIQRTEQGDSAMYLCASDGQGDGANVLTFGAGSRLTVL.

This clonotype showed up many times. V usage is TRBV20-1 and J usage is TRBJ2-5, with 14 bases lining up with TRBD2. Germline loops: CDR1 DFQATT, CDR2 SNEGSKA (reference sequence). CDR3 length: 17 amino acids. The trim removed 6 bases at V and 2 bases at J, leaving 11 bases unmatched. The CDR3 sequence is CSAARLAGGGRQETQYF. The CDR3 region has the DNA TGCAGTGCCGCGAGACTAGCGGGGGGGGGTAGGCAAGAGACCCAGTACTTC.

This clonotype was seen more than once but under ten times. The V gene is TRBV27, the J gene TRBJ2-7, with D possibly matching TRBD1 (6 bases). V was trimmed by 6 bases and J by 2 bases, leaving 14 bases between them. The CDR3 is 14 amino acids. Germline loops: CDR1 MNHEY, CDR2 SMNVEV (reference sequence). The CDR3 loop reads CASSPLGQTYEQYF. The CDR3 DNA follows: TGTGCCAGCAGCCCCTTAGGACAGACCTACGAGCAGTACTTC.

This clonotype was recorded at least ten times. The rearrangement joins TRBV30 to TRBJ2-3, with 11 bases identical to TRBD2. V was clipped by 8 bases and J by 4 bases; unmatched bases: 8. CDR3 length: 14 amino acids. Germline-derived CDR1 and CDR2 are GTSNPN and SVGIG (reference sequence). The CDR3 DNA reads TGTGCCGCAGGGGTAGCGGGGGGGCCAGATACGCAGTATTTT. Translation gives CAAGVAGGPDTQYF.